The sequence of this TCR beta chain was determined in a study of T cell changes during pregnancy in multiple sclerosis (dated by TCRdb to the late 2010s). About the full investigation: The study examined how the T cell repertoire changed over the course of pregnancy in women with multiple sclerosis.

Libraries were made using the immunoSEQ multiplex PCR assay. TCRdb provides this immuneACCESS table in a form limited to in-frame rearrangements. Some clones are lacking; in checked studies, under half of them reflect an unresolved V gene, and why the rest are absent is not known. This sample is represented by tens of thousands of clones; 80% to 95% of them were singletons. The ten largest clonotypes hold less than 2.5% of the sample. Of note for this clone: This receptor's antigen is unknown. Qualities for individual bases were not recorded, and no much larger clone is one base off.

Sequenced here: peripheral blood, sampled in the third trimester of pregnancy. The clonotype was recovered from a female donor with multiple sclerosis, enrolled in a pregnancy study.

The DNA reads as follows: TGTGCCAGCTCACCGGTTGGACAGGGGGCAGCAATGGGGGGCTACACCTTC. It encodes CASSPVGQGAAMGGYTF. The sequence is built from TRBV18 and TRBJ1-2; 11 bases in the middle match TRBD1. The CDR3 sequence holds 17 residues, the cysteine and phenylalanine included. Only the CDR3 part of the read is kept: 51 bases, read in frame from the first base. From V the trimming removes 3 bases and from J it removes 8 bases, while the gene matches leave 14 bases of the junction unaccounted for. CDR1 and CDR2 (KGHSH, LQKENI) derive from the germline V gene.